This T cell receptor (beta chain) emerged from a study of blood T cell repertoires in COVID-19. For the study at large: Acute and convalescent COVID-19 specimens originated in the United States, Italy and Spain.

Authors' analysis steps: Cell counts per sample came from amplifying reference gene primers. Method: immunoSEQ multiplex PCR; TCRdb's copy keeps in-frame clones and lacks some. D and trimming were read from the DNA, whereas the V and J calls and clone size are those reported in that table. The table lists about 66,000 clones, about nine tenths of them singletons. V lost 1 base and J 5 bases, leaving 6 bases between the germline ends. From germline, CDR1 is LNHDA and CDR2 SQIVND (reference sequence). This CDR3 contains 13 residues. Material for sequencing was peripheral blood. This TCR came from a man aged 55-75 years with acute or convalescent COVID-19. The chain couples TRBV19 to TRBJ1-5, with D possibly being TRBD1 (5 bases). The CDR3 DNA reads TGTGCCAGTAGTATAGTACAGGATCAGCCCCAGCATTTT. It specifies CASSIVQDQPQHF.